Below, 15 T cell receptor beta chains from the same sample are listed, as sequenced in a study of blood T cell repertoires in COVID-19 (dated by TCRdb to 2020 to 2022). The method was the immunoSEQ multiplex PCR assay. This immuneACCESS table, as held by TCRdb, lists in-frame sequences with V and J called but not all clones. Of the missing ones, under half trace to an unresolved V gene in checked studies; the others have no known cause. The sample data list 150,000 to 200,000 clones, and approximately 86% of these were observed just once. The top ten clonotypes cover about 9.7% of the sample. The sequencing sample was made of peripheral blood. These receptors came from a man aged 50 to 60 with active or convalescent COVID-19.

This chain uses TRBV11-2 with TRBJ2-7; D remains ambiguous. The CDR3 spans 12 residues. Looked up from germline, CDR1 is SGHAT and CDR2 is FQNNGV. V lost 3 bases and J 3 bases, leaving 6 bases between the germline ends. CDR3: CASSLILYEQYF. DNA for the CDR3: TGTGCCAGCAGCTTGATACTCTACGAGCAGTACTTC.

This clone has only one observation. This sequence joins TRBV18 and TRBJ1-6; D unresolved. Germline CDR1 is KGHSH and CDR2 is LQKENI. Trimming took 1 base from V and 8 from J, leaving 15 bases between them. CDR3 length equals 16 residues. For the CDR3, the DNA is TGTGCCAGCTCACCACGTAGAGACGCGGGGTATTCACCCCTCCACTTT. Protein sequence: CASSPRRDAGYSPLHF.

This clone was recorded a few times. The V and J genes are TRBV5-1 and TRBJ1-6; 10 nucleotides match TRBD1. V dropped 0 bases and J dropped 11; count of bases not matched to a gene: 5. The CDR3 consists of 15 residues. Germline CDR1 and CDR2: SGHRS and YFSETQ. The DNA for the CDR3 is TGCGCCAGCAGCTTGGACCCGGGACAGGGGCCACCCCTCCACTTT. Translated: CASSLDPGQGPPLHF.

Many counts were recorded for this clone. V and J are TRBV4-2 and TRBJ1-2, with D uncertain. Trimming left V 7 bases short and J 6 bases short, with 18 bases between. The CDR3 has 14 amino acids. The germline V gene encodes CDR1 LGHNA and CDR2 YNFKEQ. The CDR3 spells CASTATVDFDGYTF. The CDR3 DNA sequence: TGTGCCAGCACCGCTACAGTCGATTTCGATGGCTACACCTTC.

The chain is built from TRBV5-1 and TRBJ2-6; D gene unclear. The CDR3 is 17 residues long. Trimming removed 2 bases at V and 0 bases at J, with 12 bases between. The germline gives CDR1 SGHRS, CDR2 YFSETQ. The CDR3 nucleotides read TGCGCCAGCAGCTTACAAACCATAACCTCTGGGGCCAACGTCCTGACTTTC. Amino acids: CASSLQTITSGANVLTF. Complete variable domain (other parts from reference TRBV5-1 and TRBJ2-6): KAGVTQTPRYLIKTRGQQVTLSCSPISGHRSVSWYQQTPGQGLQFLFEYFSETQRNKGNFPGRFSGRQFSNSRSEMNVSTLELGDSALYLCASSLQTITSGANVLTFGAGSRLTVL.

The chain recombines TRBV7-6 with TRBJ1-5; weak D call: TRBD1 (6 bases). Germline CDR1 is SGHVS and CDR2 is FNYEAQ. The V end lost 6 bases, the J end lost 0 bases, and 15 bases lay between the germline ends. The CDR3 runs to 16 residues. CDR3 amino acids: CASSPQGFYSNQPQHF. The CDR3 bases are TGTGCCAGCAGTCCTCAGGGGTTTTATAGCAATCAGCCCCAGCATTTT. The variable domain in full, with the rest retrieved from reference TRBV7-6 and TRBJ1-5, is GAGVSQSPRYKVTKRGQDVALRCDPISGHVSLYWYRQALGQGPEFLTYFNYEAQQDKSGLPNDRFSAERPEGSISTLTIQRTEQRDSAMYRCASSPQGFYSNQPQHFGDGTRLSIL.

The genes are TRBV3-1 (or the pseudogene TRBV3-2) and TRBJ2-2; D might be TRBD2 (6 bases). V was cut by 7 bases and J by 4 bases, with 16 bases left in between. Germline CDR1 reads LGHDT; CDR2 reads YNNKEL (reference sequence). This CDR3 region has 15 residues. In DNA, the CDR3 is TGTGCCAGCACCCCAGGGAGGATGAGCACCGGGGAGCTGTTTTTT. It is translated as CASTPGRMSTGELFF.

This chain uses TRBV19 with TRBJ1-4; 7 bases are shared with TRBD1. From germline, CDR1 is LNHDA and CDR2 SQIVND (reference sequence). Germline trimming cut 3 bases from V and 4 bases from J; bases unmatched to any gene: 5. The CDR3 contains 15 residues. The CDR3 here is CASSIGTVNNEKLFF. The DNA of the CDR3 is TGTGCCAGTAGTATCGGGACAGTAAATAATGAAAAACTGTTTTTT.

The chain carries TRBV2 and TRBJ2-1; 7 nucleotides line up with TRBD2. The V gene end was trimmed by 10 bases and the J gene end by 3 bases; junction bases not matched to a gene: 12. Germline V gene data show CDR1 as SNHLY and CDR2 as FYNNEI. This CDR3 has 15 amino acids. The CDR3 nucleotides read TGTGCCACCCTTAGCGGGCCGAGTCTCTACAATGAGCAGTTCTTC. Its translation: CATLSGPSLYNEQFF.

The CDR3 loop reads CARDPGTGENYGYTF. The CDR3 nucleotides are TGTGCCAGGGACCCCGGGACAGGGGAAAACTATGGCTACACCTTC. The V gene is TRBV6-4, the J gene TRBJ1-2; TRBD1 aligns across 10 bases. The germline V gene has CDR1 MRHNA and CDR2 SNTAGT. The CDR3 is made up of 15 amino acids. V dropped 9 bases and J dropped 2; count of bases not matched to a gene: 9.

V is TRBV10-3 and J is TRBJ1-1; D remains ambiguous. The CDR3 totals 13 residues. Germline V gene lookup returns CDR1 ENHRY and CDR2 SYGVKD. The ends were cut back, 0 bases at V and 11 bases at J, with 13 bases in the middle. The CDR3 DNA follows: TGTGCCATCAGTGAGTCTGAGGGTTCTTCGGCTTTCTTT. Protein sequence: CAISESEGSSAFF.

The chain combines TRBV7-6 with TRBJ2-1; maybe TRBD1 (6 bases). Germline V gene data show CDR1 as SGHVS and CDR2 as FNYEAQ. The CDR3 spans 16 residues. Trimming shortened V by 1 base and J by 1 base, and 11 bases separated the two germline ends. CDR3 sequence: CASSLEGRGSYNEQFF. The CDR3 region has the DNA TGTGCCAGCAGCTTAGAGGGCAGGGGTTCCTACAATGAGCAGTTCTTC.

This clone was detected only once. The chain uses TRBV27 and TRBJ2-3; 12 bases are shared with TRBD2. The CDR3 totals 15 residues. Germline V CDR1 and CDR2: MNHEY, SMNVEV (reference sequence). J was trimmed by 0 bases and V by 6 bases; bases with no gene match: 1. The CDR3 coding sequence is TGTGCCAGCAGGGGACTAGCGGGTAGCACAGATACGCAGTATTTT. Its translation is CASRGLAGSTDTQYF.

The chain employs TRBV5-4 and TRBJ2-2; 9 nucleotides match TRBD2. V was clipped by 4 bases and J by 2 bases; unmatched bases: 6. Germline V gene sequence: CDR1 SGHNT, CDR2 YYREEE (reference sequence). The CDR3 runs to 16 residues. CDR3 sequence: CASSVLAGRNTGELFF. DNA of the CDR3: TGTGCCAGCAGCGTCCTAGCGGGGAGAAACACCGGGGAGCTGTTTTTT.

The gene calls are TRBV28 and TRBJ1-2, with TRBD1 matching 8 bases. The CDR3 is made up of 15 amino acids. The germline gives CDR1 MDHEN, CDR2 SYDVKM. V was clipped by 1 base and J by 2 bases; unmatched bases: 3. The CDR3 DNA sequence: TGTGCCAGCAGTTTATCGGACAGGGAAAACTATGGCTACACCTTC. Encoded protein: CASSLSDRENYGYTF.